This T cell receptor beta chain came from a study of control samples from healthy donors and cancer patients. Only in-frame clones appear in the TCRdb table, and some are missing; sequencing was by immunoSEQ multiplex PCR. This sample has under 200,000 clones, with just under 95% found just once. This clone was seen a single time. Sequencing input: blood. The sequence derives from a woman aged 35 to 49 in good health.

The CDR3, as DNA: TGTGCCAGCAGCTTGGGACTAGCGGTCACAGATACGCAGTATTTT. This gives the protein CASSLGLAVTDTQYF. The rearrangement links TRBV5-8 to TRBJ2-3, with 9 bases fitting TRBD2. Unmatched junction bases numbered 1, after V lost 0 bases and J lost 2 bases. Germline V gene sequence: CDR1 SGHTS, CDR2 YDEGEE. CDR3 length: 15 residues. Full variable domain (rest looked up from reference TRBV5-8 and TRBJ2-3): EAGVTQSPTHLIKTRGQQATLRCSPISGHTSVYWYQQALGLGLQFLLWYDEGEERNRGNFPPRFSGRQFPNYSSELNVNALELEDSALYLCASSLGLAVTDTQYFGPGTRLTVL.